One TCR beta chain is described in this entry. Its specificity is not known. The record originates from a study of cytomegalovirus exposure and HLA in healthy donors. General study findings and limits: Available immune exposure information was restricted to CMV serostatus only. Researchers reported that a few CMV-associated chains were confirmed in vitro as CMV antigen-specific. The listing of roughly 160 TCR beta chains classed them as cytomegalovirus-associated.

60 Vbeta and 13 Jbeta primers were used in PCR. Using immunoSEQ multiplex PCR, the repertoire was profiled, and TCRdb retains in-frame clones only, with some absent. The sample holds around 190,000 clones, around 87% seen once. Germline values: CDR1 SQVTM, CDR2 ANQGSEA. The V segment lost 3 bases and the J segment 4 bases; nucleotides outside the gene matches: 7. The CDR3 is 16 residues long. Sequencing was done on a sample of PBMCs. This sequence joins TRBV29-1 and TRBJ1-5; TRBD1 aligns across 12 bases. The clonotype comes from a woman aged 18-35 years in good health and CMV-seronegative. The CDR3 loop is CSVERGQGAGNQPQHF. In nucleotides, the CDR3 is TGCAGCGTTGAGAGGGGACAGGGGGCCGGAAATCAGCCCCAGCATTTT.